In its sample, the clone carrying this T cell receptor beta chain was seen a few times. This sample stems from a study of Tregs in tolerant kidney transplant recipients. The CDR3 contains 12 residues. V lost 7 bases and J 4 bases, leaving 10 bases between the germline ends. Germline V gene sequence: CDR1 SNHLY, CDR2 FYNNEI. Sequencing used immunoSEQ multiplex PCR; TCRdb keeps in-frame clones, though not all of them. The table has about 120,000 clones, 92% seen once. V usage is TRBV2 and J usage is TRBJ1-1; tentatively, D is TRBD1 (5 bases). This TCR was recovered from a human donor in good health. The sequencing sample was made of CD4+ T cells from blood. The DNA for the CDR3 is TGTGCCAGCATGGCAGGGATCACTGAAGCTTTCTTT. It is translated as CASMAGITEAFF.